This T cell receptor (beta chain) was retrieved from a study of OX40 agonist ivuxolimab in advanced cancers. Across the whole study: In this cohort, patients received ivuxolimab, an agonistic anti-OX40 (CD134) antibody.

Study results and caveats: Averaged across samples, CD8+ T cells carried more expanded clones than CD4+ did.

This clone was observed a few times. Its antigen is not identified. Using immunoSEQ multiplex PCR, the repertoire was profiled, and TCRdb retains in-frame clones only, with some absent. This table holds about 80,000 clones, 80% to 90% found once. The input for sequencing was CD4+ or CD8+ T cells sorted from blood, taken in a trial of the OX40 agonist ivuxolimab. The source of this sequence is an adult with an advanced solid tumor such as melanoma, head and neck, liver or kidney cancer.

Here the CDR3 DNA reads TGTGCCAGCAGTTCTCCCGGGAGAGGCACCGGGGAGCTGTTTTTT. Amino acid sequence: CASSSPGRGTGELFF. The chain carries TRBV6-6 and TRBJ2-2; the D gene is possibly TRBD2 (6 bases). Trimming pared 4 bases from V and 4 bases from J, leaving 13 bases between. CDR3 size: 15 residues. Germline loops: CDR1 MNHNY, CDR2 SVGAGI (reference sequence).